What follows are 21 T cell receptor beta chains derived from one specimen sequenced in a study of blood T cell repertoires in COVID-19. Some clones are missing from TCRdb's copy, which holds only in-frame ones; the method was immunoSEQ multiplex PCR. Of about 480,000 clones listed, 88% are singletons. Sequencing was carried out using PBMCs or T cells enriched from blood (not recorded which). The receptors were sampled from a woman aged 40 to 50 who had recovered from COVID-19.

V and J are TRBV6-4 and TRBJ1-1; D may be TRBD1 (5 bases). The CDR3 totals 13 residues. V was clipped by 2 bases and J by 3 bases, with 7 bases between them. CDR1 is MRHNA and CDR2 is SNTAGT in the germline V gene. CDR3 DNA: TGTGCCAGCAGTGACGCGGGGGACACTGAAGCTTTCTTT. This encodes CASSDAGDTEAFF.

The chain carries TRBV7-2 and TRBJ2-3; D is uncertain. The CDR3 extends over 14 amino acids. The V end was cut by 5 bases, the J end by 0 bases, with 9 bases between. Looked up from germline, CDR1 is SGHTA and CDR2 is FQGNSA. The CDR3 region is CASSPGRSTDTQYF. The CDR3 nucleotides are TGTGCCAGCAGCCCAGGTCGGAGCACAGATACGCAGTATTTT.

The chain employs TRBV12-3 or TRBV12-4 and TRBJ1-2; weak D call: TRBD1 (5 bases). The CDR3 has 12 amino acids. Trimming took 5 bases from V and 8 from J, leaving 12 bases between them. CDR3 coding DNA: TGTGCCAGCAGTGGGGGGATTAAAGGCTACACCTTC. Its translation is CASSGGIKGYTF.

This clone was seen a single time. This chain uses TRBV9 with TRBJ2-1; D is possibly TRBD2 (5 bases). This CDR3 region has 15 residues. The germline gives CDR1 SGDLS, CDR2 YYNGEE. V lost 4 bases to trimming and J lost 7 bases, with 18 bases between them. The CDR3 region has the DNA TGTGCCAGCAGCCTAGTAGGTAGCGCGCTAAATGAGCAGTTCTTC. It codes for CASSLVGSALNEQFF.

The chain has TRBV10-1 and TRBJ2-2, with TRBD2 matching over 14 bases. The length of the CDR3 is 15 residues. Germline CDR1 is WNHNN and CDR2 is SYGVQD (reference sequence). The V segment lost 7 bases and the J segment 6 bases; nucleotides outside the gene matches: 4. The CDR3 DNA follows: TGCGCCAGCAATTCGGGACTAGCGGGAGCCGGGGAGCTGTTTTTT. Encoded protein: CASNSGLAGAGELFF.

J is TRBJ2-3 and V is TRBV5-4; 8 bases are shared with TRBD2. Germline CDR1 and CDR2: SGHNT and YYREEE (reference sequence). After removal of 4 bases from V and 4 bases from J, the junction contained 11 bases not matched to a gene. This CDR3 has 16 amino acids. The CDR3 sequence is CASSLVGSGMADTQYF. The CDR3 coding sequence is TGTGCCAGCAGCCTGGTGGGTAGCGGGATGGCAGATACGCAGTATTTT.

With respect to this clone: Other DNA sequences within the sample encode an identical CDR3. This chain joins TRBV9 and TRBJ1-2; tentative D call: TRBD1 (5 bases). This CDR3 spans 13 amino acids. Trimming cost V 0 bases and J 4 bases, with 7 bases left between them. Looked up from germline, CDR1 is SGDLS and CDR2 is YYNGEE. CDR3 sequence reads: CASSVDTGYGYTF. In DNA form, the CDR3 reads TGTGCCAGCAGCGTAGACACAGGCTATGGCTACACCTTC.

This chain joins TRBV3-1 (or the pseudogene TRBV3-2) and TRBJ2-6, with D hard to call. The CDR3 spans 16 residues. Trimming left V 2 bases short and J 2 bases short, with 10 bases between. CDR1 and CDR2 from the germline V gene are LGHDT and YNNKEL (reference sequence). The CDR3 nucleotides are TGTGCCAGCAGCCAACGCTTGGGCCCTGGGGCCAACGTCCTGACTTTC. It codes for CASSQRLGPGANVLTF.

The chain is built from TRBV30 and TRBJ2-2; 8 bases line up with TRBD2. The CDR3 covers 15 residues. V shed 8 bases, J shed 1 base, and the junction held 9 bases outside the gene matches. Germline lookup yields CDR1 GTSNPN and CDR2 SVGIG (reference sequence). This chain's CDR3 is CAQIGGTRNTGELFF. The CDR3 nucleotides read TGTGCCCAAATAGGGGGGACTAGGAACACCGGGGAGCTGTTTTTT.

The chain has TRBV5-1 and TRBJ1-4; D perhaps matches TRBD1 (5 bases). The CDR3 covers 15 residues. Trimming pared 0 bases from V and 6 bases from J, leaving 12 bases between. CDR1 and CDR2 from the germline V gene are SGHRS and YFSETQ. The CDR3 bases are TGCGCCAGCAGCTTGGGACAGACGGTGGATGAAAAACTGTTTTTT. Protein product: CASSLGQTVDEKLFF.

The CDR3 sequence: CATSVTEGNIQYF. CDR3 sequence (DNA): TGTGCCACCAGTGTGACAGAAGGGAACATTCAGTACTTC. V is TRBV24-1 and J is TRBJ2-4; a possible D gene is TRBD1 (5 bases). Per the germline V gene, CDR1 is KGHDR and CDR2 is SFDVKD. There are 13 residues in the CDR3. The V gene lost 5 bases and the J gene lost 7 bases, with 11 bases spanning the gap.

Here the CDR3 DNA reads TGTGCCAGCAGCTTAGAGACAGGGGCCTCAAATGAGCAGTTCTTC. This codes for CASSLETGASNEQFF. The rearrangement links TRBV7-8 to TRBJ2-1, with 8 bases identical to TRBD1. The CDR3 covers 15 residues. V dropped 1 base and J dropped 7; count of bases not matched to a gene: 6. CDR1 SGHVS and CDR2 FQNEAQ come from the germline V gene.

V gene TRBV6-1 combines with J gene TRBJ1-5, with 8 positions matching TRBD1. CDR1 and CDR2 (germline): MNHNS, SASEGT. The CDR3 length is 18 residues. Trimming took 0 bases from V and 2 from J; bases not matched to a gene: 9. The CDR3 bases are TGTGCCAGCAGTGAAGCGGTTGAGACAGGGGAAGGCAATCAGCCCCAGCATTTT. This gives the protein CASSEAVETGEGNQPQHF.

This clone was detected once. The gene calls are TRBV11-3 and TRBJ2-7; no reliable D call. This CDR3 region has 13 residues. Trimming removed 1 base from V and 4 bases from J, with 8 bases in between. Germline V CDR1 and CDR2: SGHNT, YENEEA. CDR3 bases: TGTGCCAGCAGCTTAGGAGGTCGTTACGAGCAGTACTTC. Encoded protein: CASSLGGRYEQYF.

In this sample, this clone turned up a few times. V gene TRBV25-1 combines with J gene TRBJ1-1; the match to TRBD1 covers 7 bases. CDR3 size: 14 residues. Germline V gene data show CDR1 as MGHDK and CDR2 as SYGVNS. The ends lost 5 bases at V and 4 bases at J; junction bases unmatched: 7. Written as DNA, the CDR3 is TGTGCCAGCAGTTTAGGGGGCCGAGTCACTGAAGCTTTCTTT. As protein: CASSLGGRVTEAFF.

This chain links TRBV11-3 with TRBJ1-2; TRBD1 is a possible D gene (6 bases). The germline V gene encodes CDR1 SGHNT and CDR2 YENEEA. V was clipped by 5 bases and J by 4 bases, with 11 bases between them. CDR3 length equals 13 residues. CDR3 protein: CASSTQGSYGYTF. Here the CDR3 DNA reads TGTGCCAGCAGCACACAGGGTTCCTATGGCTACACCTTC.

The gene calls are TRBV18 and TRBJ2-3; 9 bases are a match to TRBD1. Per germline, CDR1 KGHSH and CDR2 LQKENI. J was trimmed by 2 bases and V by 4 bases; bases with no gene match: 7. The CDR3 contains 16 residues. CDR3 nucleotide sequence: TGTGCCAGCTCACTCCGGGACAGGGACTACACAGATACGCAGTATTTT. Its protein product is CASSLRDRDYTDTQYF.

The genes are TRBV6-5 and TRBJ1-1, with 7 bases that match TRBD1. Germline V gene lookup returns CDR1 MNHEY and CDR2 SVGAGI. The CDR3 is made up of 16 amino acids. V dropped 4 bases and J dropped 4; count of bases not matched to a gene: 12. CDR3 sequence (DNA): TGTGCCAGCAGTTCACCCCACCGGGCAGGGGGCACTGAAGCTTTCTTT. Protein sequence: CASSSPHRAGGTEAFF.

The gene calls are TRBV6-2 or TRBV6-3 and TRBJ2-3; D unclear. CDR1 and CDR2 from the germline V gene are MNHEY and SVGEGT. Deletions cut 4 bases from V and 2 bases from J, with 7 bases between. CDR3 length equals 13 residues. CDR3 sequence: CASSSPLTDTQYF. The CDR3 coding sequence is TGTGCCAGCAGTTCCCCCCTCACAGATACGCAGTATTTT.

This sequence joins TRBV7-7 and TRBJ2-3, with 10 bases aligning to TRBD2. This CDR3 spans 15 amino acids. Unmatched junction bases numbered 3, after V lost 4 bases and J lost 2 bases. Germline V gene data show CDR1 as SSHAT and CDR2 as FNYEAQ (reference sequence). CDR3 sequence reads: CASSSLAGFTDTQYF. In DNA form, the CDR3 reads TGTGCCAGCAGCTCACTAGCGGGATTCACAGATACGCAGTATTTT.

The rearrangement links TRBV29-1 to TRBJ1-2; D gene unclear. Germline-derived CDR1 and CDR2 are SQVTM and ANQGSEA. V dropped 6 bases and J dropped 11 bases, with 22 bases sitting between them. There are 13 residues in the CDR3. CDR3 bases: TGCAGCGTCGCACGGGTCCTATCCCCTTCTTACACCTTC. It codes for CSVARVLSPSYTF.